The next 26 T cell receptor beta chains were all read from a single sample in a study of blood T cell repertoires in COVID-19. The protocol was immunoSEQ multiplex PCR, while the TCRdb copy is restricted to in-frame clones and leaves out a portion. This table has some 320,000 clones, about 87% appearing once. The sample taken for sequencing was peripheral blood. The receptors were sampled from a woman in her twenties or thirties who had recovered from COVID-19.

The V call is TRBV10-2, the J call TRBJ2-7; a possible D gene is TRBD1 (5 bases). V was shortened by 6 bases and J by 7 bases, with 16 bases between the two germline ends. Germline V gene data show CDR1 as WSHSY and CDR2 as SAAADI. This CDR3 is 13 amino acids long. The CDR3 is CASRDPGNGEQYF. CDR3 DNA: TGCGCCAGCAGGGACCCAGGGAACGGGGAGCAGTACTTC.

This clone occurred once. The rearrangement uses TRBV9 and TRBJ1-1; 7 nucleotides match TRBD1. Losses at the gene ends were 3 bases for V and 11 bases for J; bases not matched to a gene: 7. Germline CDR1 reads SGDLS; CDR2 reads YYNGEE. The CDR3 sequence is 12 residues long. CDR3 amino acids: CASSGRQQGAFF. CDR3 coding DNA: TGTGCCAGCAGCGGCCGACAACAGGGGGCTTTCTTT.

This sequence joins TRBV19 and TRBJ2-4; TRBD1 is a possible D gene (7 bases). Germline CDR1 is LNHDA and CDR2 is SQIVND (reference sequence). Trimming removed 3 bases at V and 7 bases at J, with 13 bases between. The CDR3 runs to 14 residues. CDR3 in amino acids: CASSMEQGRNIQYF. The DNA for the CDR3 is TGTGCCAGTAGTATGGAACAGGGGAGGAACATTCAGTACTTC.

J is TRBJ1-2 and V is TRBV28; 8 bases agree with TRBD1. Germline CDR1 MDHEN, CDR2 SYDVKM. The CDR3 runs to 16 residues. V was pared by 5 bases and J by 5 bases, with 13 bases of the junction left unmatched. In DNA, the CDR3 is TGTGCCAGCAGTATACAGGGGGGAGTCGAAGTTTATGGCTACACCTTC. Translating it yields CASSIQGGVEVYGYTF.

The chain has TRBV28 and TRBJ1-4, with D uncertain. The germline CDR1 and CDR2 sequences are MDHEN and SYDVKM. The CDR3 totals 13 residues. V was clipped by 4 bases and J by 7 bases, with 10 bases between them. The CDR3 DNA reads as TGTGCCAGCAGTTCCTTTTTGAGTGAAAAACTGTTTTTT. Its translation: CASSSFLSEKLFF.

Here the CDR3 DNA reads TGTGCCAGCAGCGCATATAGCGGGGGTCACACAGATACGCAGTATTTT. The encoded protein is CASSAYSGGHTDTQYF. The chain recombines TRBV7-3 with TRBJ2-3, with TRBD2 identical over 9 bases. Germline-derived CDR1 and CDR2 are SGHTA and FQGTGA. J was trimmed by 2 bases and V by 5 bases; bases with no gene match: 8. The CDR3 is 16 residues long.

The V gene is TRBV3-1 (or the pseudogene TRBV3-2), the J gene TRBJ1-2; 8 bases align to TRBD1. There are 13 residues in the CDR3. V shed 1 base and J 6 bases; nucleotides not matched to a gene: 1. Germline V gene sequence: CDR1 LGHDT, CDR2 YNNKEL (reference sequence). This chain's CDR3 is CASSQGTGNGYTF. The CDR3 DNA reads TGTGCCAGCAGCCAAGGGACAGGGAATGGCTACACCTTC.

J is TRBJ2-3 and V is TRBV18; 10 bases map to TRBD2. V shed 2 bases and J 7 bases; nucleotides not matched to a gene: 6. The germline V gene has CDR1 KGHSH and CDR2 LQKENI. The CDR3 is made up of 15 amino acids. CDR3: CASSPGSGGPNTQYF. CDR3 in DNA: TGTGCCAGCTCACCAGGTAGCGGGGGGCCTAATACGCAGTATTTT.

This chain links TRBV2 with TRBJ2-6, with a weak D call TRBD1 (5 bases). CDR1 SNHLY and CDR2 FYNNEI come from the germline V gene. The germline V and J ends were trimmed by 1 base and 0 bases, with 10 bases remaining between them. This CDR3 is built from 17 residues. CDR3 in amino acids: CASSEDRSDSGANVLTF. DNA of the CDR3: TGTGCCAGCAGTGAAGACAGGTCTGACTCTGGGGCCAACGTCCTGACTTTC.

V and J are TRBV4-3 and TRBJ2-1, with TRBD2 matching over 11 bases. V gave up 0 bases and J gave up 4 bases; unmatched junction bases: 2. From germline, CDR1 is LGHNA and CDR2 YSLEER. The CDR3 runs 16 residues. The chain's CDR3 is CASSQDTSGGYNEQFF. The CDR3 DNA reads TGCGCCAGCAGCCAAGATACTAGCGGGGGATACAATGAGCAGTTCTTC.

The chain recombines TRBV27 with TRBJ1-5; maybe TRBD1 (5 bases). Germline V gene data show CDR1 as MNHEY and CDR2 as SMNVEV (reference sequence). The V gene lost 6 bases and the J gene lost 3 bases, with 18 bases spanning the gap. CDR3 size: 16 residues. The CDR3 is CASRMRGTWDNQPQHF. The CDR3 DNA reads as TGTGCCAGCAGGATGCGCGGGACGTGGGACAATCAGCCCCAGCATTTT.

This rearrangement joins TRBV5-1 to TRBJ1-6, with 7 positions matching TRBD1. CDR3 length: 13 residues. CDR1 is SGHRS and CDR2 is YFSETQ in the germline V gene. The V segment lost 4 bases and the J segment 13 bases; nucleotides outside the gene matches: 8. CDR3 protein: CASSEGQPPPLHF. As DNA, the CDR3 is TGCGCCAGCAGCGAGGGACAGCCCCCTCCCCTCCACTTT.

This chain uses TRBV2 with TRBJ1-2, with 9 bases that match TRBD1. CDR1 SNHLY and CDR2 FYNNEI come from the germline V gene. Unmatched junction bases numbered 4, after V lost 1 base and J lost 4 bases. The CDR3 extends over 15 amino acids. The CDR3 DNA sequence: TGTGCCAGCAGTGAAGTGGGACAGGGTGGCTATGGCTACACCTTC. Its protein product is CASSEVGQGGYGYTF.

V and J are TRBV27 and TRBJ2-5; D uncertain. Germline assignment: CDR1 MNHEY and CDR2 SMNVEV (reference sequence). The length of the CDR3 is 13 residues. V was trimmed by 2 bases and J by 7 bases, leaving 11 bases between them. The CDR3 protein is CASSLRLDGTQYF. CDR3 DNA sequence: TGTGCCAGCAGTTTACGGCTAGATGGGACCCAGTACTTC.

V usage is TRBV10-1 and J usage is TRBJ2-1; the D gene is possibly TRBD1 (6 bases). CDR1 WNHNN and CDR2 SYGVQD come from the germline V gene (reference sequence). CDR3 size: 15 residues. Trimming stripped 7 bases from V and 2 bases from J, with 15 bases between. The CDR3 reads CASTKTGSTYNEQFF. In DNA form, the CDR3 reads TGCGCCAGCACCAAAACAGGGTCTACCTACAATGAGCAGTTCTTC.

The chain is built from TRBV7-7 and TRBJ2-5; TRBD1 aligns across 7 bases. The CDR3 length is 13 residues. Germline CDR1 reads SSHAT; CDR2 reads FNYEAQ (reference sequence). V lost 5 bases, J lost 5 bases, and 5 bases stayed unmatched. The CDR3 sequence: CASSPDRAETQYF. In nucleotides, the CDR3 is TGTGCCAGCAGCCCCGACAGGGCCGAGACCCAGTACTTC.

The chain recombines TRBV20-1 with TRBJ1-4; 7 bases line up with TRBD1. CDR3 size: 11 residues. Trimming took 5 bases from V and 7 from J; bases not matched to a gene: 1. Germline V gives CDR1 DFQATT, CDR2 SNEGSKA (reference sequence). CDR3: CSAWDSEKLFF. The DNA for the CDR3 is TGCAGTGCTTGGGACAGTGAAAAACTGTTTTTT.

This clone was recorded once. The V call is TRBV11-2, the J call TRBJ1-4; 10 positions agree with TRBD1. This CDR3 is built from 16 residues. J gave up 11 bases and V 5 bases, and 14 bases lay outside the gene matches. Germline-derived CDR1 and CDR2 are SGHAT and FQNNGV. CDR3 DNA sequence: TGTGCCAGCAGCCCGGGGTCGGGACAGGGGAGGGAGAAACTGTTTTTT. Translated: CASSPGSGQGREKLFF. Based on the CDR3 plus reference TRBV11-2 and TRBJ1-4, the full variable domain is EAGVAQSPRYKIIEKRQSVAFWCNPISGHATLYWYQQILGQGPKLLIQFQNNGVVDDSQLPKDRFSAERLKGVDSTLKIQPAKLEDSAVYLCASSPGSGQGREKLFFGSGTQLSVL.

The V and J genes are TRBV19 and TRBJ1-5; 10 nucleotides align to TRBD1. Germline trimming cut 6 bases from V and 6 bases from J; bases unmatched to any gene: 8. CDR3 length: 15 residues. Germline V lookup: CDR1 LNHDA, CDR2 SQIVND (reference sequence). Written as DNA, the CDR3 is TGTGCCAGTAGCGAAGGGACAGGGGAAATTCAGCCCCAGCATTTT. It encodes CASSEGTGEIQPQHF.

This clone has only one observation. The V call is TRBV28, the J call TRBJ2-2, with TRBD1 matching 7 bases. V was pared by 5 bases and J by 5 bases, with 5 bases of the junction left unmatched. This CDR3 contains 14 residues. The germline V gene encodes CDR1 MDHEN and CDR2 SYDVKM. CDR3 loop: CASSISGGTGELFF. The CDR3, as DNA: TGTGCCAGCAGTATATCAGGGGGTACCGGGGAGCTGTTTTTT.

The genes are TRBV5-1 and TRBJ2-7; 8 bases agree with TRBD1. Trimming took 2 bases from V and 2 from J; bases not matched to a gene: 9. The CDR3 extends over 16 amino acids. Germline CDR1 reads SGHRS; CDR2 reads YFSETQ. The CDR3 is CASSLGRDRQTYEQYF. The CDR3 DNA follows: TGCGCCAGCAGCTTAGGCCGGGACAGGCAAACCTACGAGCAGTACTTC.

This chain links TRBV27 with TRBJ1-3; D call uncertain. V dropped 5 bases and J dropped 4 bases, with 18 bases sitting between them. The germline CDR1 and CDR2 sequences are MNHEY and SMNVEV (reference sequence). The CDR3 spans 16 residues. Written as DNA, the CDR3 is TGTGCCAGCAGTCCTGCCCACGACGGACTGGGAAACACCATATATTTT. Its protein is CASSPAHDGLGNTIYF.

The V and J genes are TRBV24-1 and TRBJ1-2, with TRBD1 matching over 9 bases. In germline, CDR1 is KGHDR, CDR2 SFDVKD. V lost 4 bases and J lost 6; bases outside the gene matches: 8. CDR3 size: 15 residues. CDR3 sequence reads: CATSEAGTGRNGYTF. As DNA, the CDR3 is TGTGCCACCAGTGAGGCCGGGACAGGGAGGAATGGCTACACCTTC.

The CDR3 coding sequence is TGCGCCAGCAATGTAGCGGGGGGGTACAATGAGCAGTTCTTC. It encodes CASNVAGGYNEQFF. V gene TRBV5-1 combines with J gene TRBJ2-1; 11 positions agree with TRBD2. V shed 6 bases, J shed 4 bases, and the junction held 3 bases outside the gene matches. This CDR3 comprises 14 residues. Germline V CDR1 and CDR2: SGHRS, YFSETQ.

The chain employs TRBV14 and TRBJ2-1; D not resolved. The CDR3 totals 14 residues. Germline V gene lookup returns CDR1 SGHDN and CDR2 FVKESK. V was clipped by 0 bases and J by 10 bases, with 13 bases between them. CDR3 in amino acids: CASSQDPYSKEQFF. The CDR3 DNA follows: TGTGCCAGCAGCCAAGATCCGTATAGCAAGGAGCAGTTCTTC.

The CDR3 DNA reads TGTGCCAGCAACCTGGGGGGGAATTTGAACACTGAAGCTTTCTTT. Its translation: CASNLGGNLNTEAFF. J is TRBJ1-1 and V is TRBV28, with D perhaps TRBD1 (5 bases). Germline V gene lookup returns CDR1 MDHEN and CDR2 SYDVKM. V was cut by 7 bases and J by 0 bases, with 15 bases left in between. This CDR3 has 15 amino acids.